The present TCR beta chain was sequenced within a study of T-cell memory formation after mild COVID-19. At the level of the study: The TCR clusters were mostly specific to one donor. General observations from the study: Researchers report contracting CD4+ clones mostly in CM and EM, with CD8+ clones in EMRA. Pre-infection memory carried some responding clones, suggesting that cross-reactive memory joined. Day 15 to 85 contracting clones showed balanced CD4/CD8; later expanders leaned CD4+.

This clonotype came up a few times. Its cognate antigen is unknown. TCRdb reanalysed the 5' RACE reads using MiXCR and keeps one entry per CDR3 protein. The data contain about 430,000 distinct CDR3 sequences, about 24% of them singletons. V shed 6 bases and J shed 0 bases, with 8 bases lying between them. CDR1 is MNHEY and CDR2 is SVGAGI in the germline V gene. This CDR3 is 13 amino acids long. The sequenced material came from PBMCs or a T cell subset sorted from them (not recorded which). The rearrangement joins TRBV6-5 to TRBJ1-1; a weak D match, TRBD1 (5 bases). The source of this sequence is an adult woman who had mild COVID-19 (a few samples of this study predate the infection). Cell type and time point are not known. The DNA of the CDR3 is TGTGCCAGCAGCTGGGGGTTGAACACTGAAGCTTTCTTT. Its protein is CASSWGLNTEAFF.